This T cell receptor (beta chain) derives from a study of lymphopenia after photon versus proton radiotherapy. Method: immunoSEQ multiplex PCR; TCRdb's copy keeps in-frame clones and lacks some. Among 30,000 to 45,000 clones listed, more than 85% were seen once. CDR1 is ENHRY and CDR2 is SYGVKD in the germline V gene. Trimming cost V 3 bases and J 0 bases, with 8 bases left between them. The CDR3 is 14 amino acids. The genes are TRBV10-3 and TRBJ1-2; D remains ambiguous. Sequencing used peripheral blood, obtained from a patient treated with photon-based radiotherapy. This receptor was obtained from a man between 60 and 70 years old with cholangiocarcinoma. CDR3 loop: CAISELGANYGYTF. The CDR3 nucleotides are TGTGCCATCAGTGAATTGGGCGCTAACTATGGCTACACCTTC.